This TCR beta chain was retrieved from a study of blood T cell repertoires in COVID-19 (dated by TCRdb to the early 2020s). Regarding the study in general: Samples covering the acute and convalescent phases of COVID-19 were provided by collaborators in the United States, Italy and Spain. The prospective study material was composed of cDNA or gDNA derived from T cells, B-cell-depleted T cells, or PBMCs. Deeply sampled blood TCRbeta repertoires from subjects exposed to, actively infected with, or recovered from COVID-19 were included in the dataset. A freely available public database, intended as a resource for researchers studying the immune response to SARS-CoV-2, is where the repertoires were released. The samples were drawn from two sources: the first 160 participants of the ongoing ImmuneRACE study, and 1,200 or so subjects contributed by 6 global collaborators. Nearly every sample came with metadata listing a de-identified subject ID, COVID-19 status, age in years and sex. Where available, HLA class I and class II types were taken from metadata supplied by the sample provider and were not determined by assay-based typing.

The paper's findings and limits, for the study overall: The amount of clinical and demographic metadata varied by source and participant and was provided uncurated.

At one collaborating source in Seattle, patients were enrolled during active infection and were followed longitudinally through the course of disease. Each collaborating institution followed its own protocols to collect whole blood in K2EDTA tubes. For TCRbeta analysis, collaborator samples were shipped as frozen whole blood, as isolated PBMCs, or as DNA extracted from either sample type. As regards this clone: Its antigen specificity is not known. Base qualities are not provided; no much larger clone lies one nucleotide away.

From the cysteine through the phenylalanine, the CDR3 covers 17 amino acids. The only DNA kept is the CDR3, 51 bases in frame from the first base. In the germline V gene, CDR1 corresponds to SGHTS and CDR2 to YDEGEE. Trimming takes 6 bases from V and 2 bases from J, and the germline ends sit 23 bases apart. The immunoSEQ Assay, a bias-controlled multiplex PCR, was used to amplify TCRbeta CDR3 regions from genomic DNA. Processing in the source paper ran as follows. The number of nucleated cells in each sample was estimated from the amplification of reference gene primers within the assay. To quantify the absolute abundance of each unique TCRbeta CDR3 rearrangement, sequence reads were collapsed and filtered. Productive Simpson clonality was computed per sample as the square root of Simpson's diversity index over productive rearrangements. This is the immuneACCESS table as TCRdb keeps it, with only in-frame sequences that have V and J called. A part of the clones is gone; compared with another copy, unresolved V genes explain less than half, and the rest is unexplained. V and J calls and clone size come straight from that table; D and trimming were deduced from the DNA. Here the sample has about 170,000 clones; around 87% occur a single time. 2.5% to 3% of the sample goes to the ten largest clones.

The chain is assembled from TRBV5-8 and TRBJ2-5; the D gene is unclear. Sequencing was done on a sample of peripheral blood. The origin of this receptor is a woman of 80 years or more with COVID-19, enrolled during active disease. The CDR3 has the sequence CASNVVGRAFTQETQYF. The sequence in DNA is TGTGCCAGCAACGTCGTGGGCAGAGCATTCACTCAAGAGACCCAGTACTTC. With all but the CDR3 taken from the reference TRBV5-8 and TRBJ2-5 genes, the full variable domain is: EAGVTQSPTHLIKTRGQQATLRCSPISGHTSVYWYQQALGLGLQFLLWYDEGEERNRGNFPPRFSGRQFPNYSSELNVNALELEDSALYLCASNVVGRAFTQETQYFGPGTRLLVL.